One and the same sample provided the 3 T cell receptor beta chains below, sequenced in a study of blood T cell repertoires in COVID-19. Here immunoSEQ multiplex PCR was the method, and the copy in TCRdb shows in-frame clones only, minus some. This sample has 120,000 to 150,000 clones, with approximately 84% found just once. The specimen sequenced was PBMCs or T cells enriched from blood (not recorded which). These receptors were obtained from a young woman who had been exposed to COVID-19.

This chain joins TRBV28 and TRBJ2-7, with TRBD1 as a possible D gene (6 bases). The CDR3 consists of 13 residues. Trimming pared 4 bases from V and 3 bases from J, leaving 10 bases between. Germline CDR1 MDHEN, CDR2 SYDVKM. The CDR3 DNA reads as TGTGCCAGCAGTTGGACAGTAAACTACGAGCAGTACTTC. As protein: CASSWTVNYEQYF.

This clone was seen just once. This chain links TRBV4-2 with TRBJ2-1, with 8 bases identical to TRBD2. Germline V gene sequence: CDR1 LGHNA, CDR2 YNFKEQ. The CDR3 totals 16 residues. With 0 bases clipped from V and 7 bases from J, the junction kept 8 bases outside the gene matches. CDR3 amino acids: CASSQEGSGRGNEQFF. The CDR3 DNA sequence: TGTGCCAGCAGCCAAGAAGGGAGCGGGAGAGGTAATGAGCAGTTCTTC.

This rearrangement joins TRBV5-1 to TRBJ2-5; 12 bases align to TRBD2. Unmatched junction bases numbered 4, after V lost 0 bases and J lost 1 base. The CDR3 contains 17 residues. From germline, CDR1 is SGHRS and CDR2 YFSETQ. The CDR3 nucleotides read TGCGCCAGCAGCTTGGCTGGACTAGCGGGAAGCCAAGAGACCCAGTACTTC. This translates into CASSLAGLAGSQETQYF.